Reported below is one T cell receptor beta chain. Its antigen is not known. Donors were ostensibly healthy at sampling, although undocumented immune exposures were probable. This entry is derived from a study of cytomegalovirus exposure and HLA in healthy donors. The PCR made use of 60 Vbeta and 13 Jbeta primers. Generated by immunoSEQ multiplex PCR, the TCRdb table keeps only in-frame clones and is missing some. The sample contains 90,000 to 100,000 clones, just under 70% of which appear only once. Trimming took off 4 bases at V and 3 bases at J, with 15 bases between the two ends. The CDR3 is 15 residues long. CDR1 and CDR2 (germline): SGHAT, FQNNGV. Overall study results and limits: TCR beta sequences numbering fewer than 20,000 were associated with HLA alleles at 0.05 false discovery rate in a later analysis. Overall, 164 TCR beta chains were annotated as cytomegalovirus-associated. A prior analysis recorded that most TCR beta V segments were productive about 87% or about 30% of the time.

The chain is built from TRBV11-2 and TRBJ1-2; maybe TRBD1 (5 bases). This TCR was recovered from a man over 45 in good health and CMV-seronegative. What was sequenced was PBMCs. The chain's CDR3 is CASSSALRGDYGYTF. Here the CDR3 DNA reads TGTGCCAGCAGCTCCGCGTTACGGGGGGACTATGGCTACACCTTC.